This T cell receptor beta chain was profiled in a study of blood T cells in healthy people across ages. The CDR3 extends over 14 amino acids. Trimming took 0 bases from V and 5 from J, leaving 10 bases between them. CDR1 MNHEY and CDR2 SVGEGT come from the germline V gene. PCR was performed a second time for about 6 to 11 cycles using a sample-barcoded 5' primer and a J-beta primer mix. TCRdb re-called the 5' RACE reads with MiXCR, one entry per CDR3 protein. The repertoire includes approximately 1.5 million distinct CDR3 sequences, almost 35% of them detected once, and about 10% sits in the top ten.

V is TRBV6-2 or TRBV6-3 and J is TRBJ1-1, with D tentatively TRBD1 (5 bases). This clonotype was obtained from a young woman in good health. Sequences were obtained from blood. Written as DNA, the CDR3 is TGTGCCAGCAGTTACTCGAGTAGGGGTACTGAAGCTTTCTTT. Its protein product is CASSYSSRGTEAFF.